A selection of T cell receptor beta chains follows, all from one sample in a study of OX40 agonist ivuxolimab in advanced cancers. Assay used: immunoSEQ multiplex PCR; TCRdb lists only in-frame clones, some missing. This sample has about 44,000 clones, with approximately 86% found just once. The sequencing used CD4+ or CD8+ T cells sorted from blood, collected in a trial of the OX40 agonist ivuxolimab. Every receptor here comes from an adult with an advanced solid tumor such as melanoma, head and neck, liver or kidney cancer. Both conserved end residues are trimmed from each CDR3. Fields, in order: V gene, clone size, J gene, CDR3 protein. The size field is filled for only some rows; it gives once, few, many or a size class.

V gene: TRBV7-3
clone size: -
J gene: TRBJ2-3
CDR3 protein: ASSPAERVTDTQY

V gene: TRBV6-6
clone size: few
J gene: TRBJ2-7
CDR3 protein: ASSSDSTYEQY

V gene: TRBV27
clone size: few
J gene: TRBJ1-5
CDR3 protein: ASSYGRNQPQH

V gene: TRBV9
clone size: -
J gene: TRBJ2-7
CDR3 protein: ASSDNYEQY

V gene: TRBV7-8
clone size: few
J gene: TRBJ2-2
CDR3 protein: ASSFRDSHTGELF

V gene: TRBV27
clone size: -
J gene: TRBJ1-1
CDR3 protein: ASRSLQGRDTEAF

V gene: TRBV2
clone size: -
J gene: TRBJ2-7
CDR3 protein: AVTGASSYEQY

V gene: TRBV7-9
clone size: few
J gene: TRBJ2-5
CDR3 protein: ASSLVGPRETQY

V gene: TRBV9
clone size: -
J gene: TRBJ2-3
CDR3 protein: ASSSSGAGDTQY

V gene: TRBV4-3
clone size: -
J gene: TRBJ1-2
CDR3 protein: ASSQDRAPNYGYT

V gene: TRBV10-2
clone size: -
J gene: TRBJ2-3
CDR3 protein: ASSEPKGLAGGRGH

V gene: TRBV6-6
clone size: -
J gene: TRBJ2-7
CDR3 protein: ASSYSAGREQY

V gene: TRBV4-1
clone size: -
J gene: TRBJ1-6
CDR3 protein: ASSQEDRAINSPLH

V gene: TRBV7-6
clone size: -
J gene: TRBJ1-4
CDR3 protein: ASSLAKGSNEKLF

V gene: TRBV18
clone size: -
J gene: TRBJ2-2
CDR3 protein: ASSPREYIGELF

V gene: TRBV7-2
clone size: -
J gene: TRBJ2-2
CDR3 protein: ASTPPGRRTGELF

V gene: TRBV4-1
clone size: few
J gene: TRBJ2-7
CDR3 protein: ASSQDGGLGEQY

V gene: TRBV19
clone size: -
J gene: TRBJ2-2
CDR3 protein: ASSMFGTENTGELF

V gene: TRBV6-1
clone size: once
J gene: TRBJ1-1
CDR3 protein: ASSQGQAEAF

V gene: TRBV6-1
clone size: -
J gene: TRBJ2-1
CDR3 protein: ASSEFGGNNEQF

V gene: TRBV5-1
clone size: once
J gene: TRBJ1-1
CDR3 protein: ASSLDEPGQREAF

V gene: TRBV4-3
clone size: -
J gene: TRBJ2-5
CDR3 protein: ASSHRLDQETQY

V gene: TRBV7-8
clone size: -
J gene: TRBJ2-2
CDR3 protein: ASSPSWGVGGELF

V gene: TRBV27
clone size: -
J gene: TRBJ2-3
CDR3 protein: ASNVNSKLFSTDTQY

V gene: TRBV12-5
clone size: once
J gene: TRBJ2-7
CDR3 protein: ASGLGQGNEQY

V gene: TRBV14
clone size: -
J gene: TRBJ2-2
CDR3 protein: ASSQSLAGQYTNTGELF

V gene: TRBV4-2
clone size: -
J gene: TRBJ1-1
CDR3 protein: ASSLKDPNTEAF

V gene: TRBV27
clone size: -
J gene: TRBJ1-2
CDR3 protein: ASSPNPGGTGYT